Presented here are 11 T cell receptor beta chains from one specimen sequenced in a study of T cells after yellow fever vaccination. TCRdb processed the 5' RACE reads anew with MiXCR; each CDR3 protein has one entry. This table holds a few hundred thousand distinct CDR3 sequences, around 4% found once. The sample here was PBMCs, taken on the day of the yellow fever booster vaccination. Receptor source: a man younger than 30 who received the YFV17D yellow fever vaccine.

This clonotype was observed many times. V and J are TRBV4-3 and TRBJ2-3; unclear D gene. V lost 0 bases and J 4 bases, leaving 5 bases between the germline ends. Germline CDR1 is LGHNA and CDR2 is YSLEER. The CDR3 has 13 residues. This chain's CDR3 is CASSQEGSDTQYF. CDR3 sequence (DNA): TGCGCCAGCAGCCAAGAGGGGTCAGATACGCAGTATTTT.

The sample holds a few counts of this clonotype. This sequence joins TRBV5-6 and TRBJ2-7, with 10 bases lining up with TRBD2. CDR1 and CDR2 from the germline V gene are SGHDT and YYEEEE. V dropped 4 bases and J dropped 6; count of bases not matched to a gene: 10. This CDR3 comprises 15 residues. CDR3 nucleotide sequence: TGTGCCAGCAGCGTACGAGCGGGGGGGCCGGGCGAGCAGTACTTC. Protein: CASSVRAGGPGEQYF.

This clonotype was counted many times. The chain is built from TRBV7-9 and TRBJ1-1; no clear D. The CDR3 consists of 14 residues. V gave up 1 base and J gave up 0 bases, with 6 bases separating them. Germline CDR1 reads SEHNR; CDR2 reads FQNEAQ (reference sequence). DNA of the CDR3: TGTGCCAGCAGCTTAGGCCGGATGAACACTGAAGCTTTCTTT. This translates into CASSLGRMNTEAFF.

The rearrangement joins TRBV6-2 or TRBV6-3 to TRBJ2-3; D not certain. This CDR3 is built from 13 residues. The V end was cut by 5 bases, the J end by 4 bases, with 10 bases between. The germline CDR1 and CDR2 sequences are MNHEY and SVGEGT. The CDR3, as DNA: TGTGCCAGCAGTCCCCGAGCCCCAGATACGCAGTATTTT. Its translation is CASSPRAPDTQYF.

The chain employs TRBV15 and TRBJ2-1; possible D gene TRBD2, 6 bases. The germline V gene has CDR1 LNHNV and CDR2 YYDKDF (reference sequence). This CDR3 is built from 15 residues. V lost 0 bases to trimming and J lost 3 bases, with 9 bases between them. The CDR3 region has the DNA TGTGCCACCAGCAGAGAGCGGGGTGGCTACAATGAGCAGTTCTTC. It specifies CATSRERGGYNEQFF.

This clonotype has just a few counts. This CDR3 is CASSLLGGQQPQHF. The CDR3 DNA is TGTGCCAGCAGCTTACTGGGGGGCCAGCAGCCCCAGCATTTT. The chain links TRBV7-2 to TRBJ1-5; D may be TRBD1 (6 bases). The CDR3 consists of 14 residues. Per the germline V gene, CDR1 is SGHTA and CDR2 is FQGNSA. V lost 2 bases, J lost 7 bases, and 12 bases lay in between.

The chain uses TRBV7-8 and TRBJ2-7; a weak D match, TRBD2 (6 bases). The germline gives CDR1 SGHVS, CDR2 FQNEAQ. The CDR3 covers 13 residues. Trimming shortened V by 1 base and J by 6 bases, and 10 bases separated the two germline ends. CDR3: CASSLVSRGEQYV. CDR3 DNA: TGTGCCAGCAGCTTAGTGTCGCGGGGCGAGCAGTACGTC.

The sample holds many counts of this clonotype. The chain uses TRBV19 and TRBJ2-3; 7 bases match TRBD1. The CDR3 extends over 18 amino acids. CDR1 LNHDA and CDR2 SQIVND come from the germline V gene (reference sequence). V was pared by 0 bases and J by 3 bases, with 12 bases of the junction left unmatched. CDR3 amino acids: CASSIDLPRDRGTDTQYF. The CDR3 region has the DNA TGTGCCAGTAGTATAGATTTGCCCCGGGACAGAGGGACAGATACGCAGTATTTT. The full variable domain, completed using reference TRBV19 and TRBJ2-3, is DGGITQSPKYLFRKEGQNVTLSCEQNLNHDAMYWYRQDPGQGLRLIYYSQIVNDFQKGDIAEGYSVSREKKESFPLTVTSAQKNPTAFYLCASSIDLPRDRGTDTQYFGPGTRLTVL.

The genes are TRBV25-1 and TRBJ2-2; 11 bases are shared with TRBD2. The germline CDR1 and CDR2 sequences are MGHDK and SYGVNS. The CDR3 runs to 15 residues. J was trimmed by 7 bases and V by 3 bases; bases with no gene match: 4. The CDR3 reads CASSEDGLAGGELFF. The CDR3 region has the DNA TGTGCCAGCAGTGAGGACGGACTAGCGGGCGGGGAGCTGTTTTTT.

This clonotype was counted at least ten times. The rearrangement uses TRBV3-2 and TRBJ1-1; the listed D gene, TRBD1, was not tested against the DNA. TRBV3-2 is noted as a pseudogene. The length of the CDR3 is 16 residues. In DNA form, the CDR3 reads TGTGCCAGCAGCCTCTGTGGGGGGGGTCCAAACACTGAAGCTTTCTTT. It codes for CASSLCGGGPNTEAFF.

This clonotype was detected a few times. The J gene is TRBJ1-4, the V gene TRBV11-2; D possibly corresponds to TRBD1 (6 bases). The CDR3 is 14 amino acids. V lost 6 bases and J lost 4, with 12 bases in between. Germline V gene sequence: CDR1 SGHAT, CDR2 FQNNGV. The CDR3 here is CASSSQGRNEKLFF. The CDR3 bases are TGTGCCAGCAGTTCCCAGGGGCGTAATGAAAAACTGTTTTTT.